A single sample gave rise to the 10 T cell receptor beta chains below, sequenced in a study of shared clonotypes between healthy human individuals. Assay: immunoSEQ multiplex PCR; the TCRdb copy retains only in-frame clones and omits some. The sample has over a million clones, approximately 98.5% seen once. Sequences were obtained from naive CD4+ T cells sorted from blood. Described subset: CD45RA+ positively selected. These receptors were obtained from a man aged 25 to 40 in good health.

The V gene is TRBV28, the J gene TRBJ2-2; D unclear. CDR3 length equals 12 residues. CDR1 and CDR2 (germline): MDHEN, SYDVKM. With 7 bases removed from V and 7 bases from J, the gap between germline ends came to 10 bases. The CDR3, as DNA: TGTGCCAGCAAGGGTGAGGTCGGGGAGCTGTTTTTT. This translates into CASKGEVGELFF. Combining the CDR3 with reference TRBV28 and TRBJ2-2 gives the whole variable domain DVKVTQSSRYLVKRTGEKVFLECVQDMDHENMFWYRQDPGLGLRLIYFSYDVKMKEKGDIPEGYSVSREKKERFSLILESASTNQTSMYLCASKGEVGELFFGEGSRLTVL.

Worth noting for this clone: This CDR3 is also generated by other DNA sequences in the sample. The rearrangement uses TRBV9 and TRBJ2-2; D ambiguous. CDR1 SGDLS and CDR2 YYNGEE come from the germline V gene. Trimming cost V 4 bases and J 2 bases, with 3 bases left between them. CDR3 length: 12 amino acids. The CDR3 loop is CASSLNTGELFF. CDR3 coding DNA: TGTGCCAGCAGCTTAAACACCGGGGAGCTGTTTTTT.

Remarks on this clone: The sample holds other DNA sequences that translate to the same CDR3. The chain is built from TRBV5-1 and TRBJ2-7; 7 nucleotides align to TRBD1. V lost 3 bases, J lost 4 bases, and 7 bases stayed unmatched. The germline V gene has CDR1 SGHRS and CDR2 YFSETQ. The CDR3 covers 14 residues. CDR3 bases: TGCGCCAGCAGCTCGACAGGGCCCTCTTACGAGCAGTACTTC. Protein product: CASSSTGPSYEQYF.

V and J are TRBV6-6 and TRBJ1-1; D remains unclear. Trimming shortened V by 4 bases and J by 2 bases, and 8 bases separated the two germline ends. The CDR3 has 13 amino acids. The germline CDR1 and CDR2 sequences are MNHNY and SVGAGI (reference sequence). The CDR3 DNA reads as TGTGCCAGCAGTTCCCTGGACAACACTGAAGCTTTCTTT. Encoded protein: CASSSLDNTEAFF.

The rearrangement links TRBV15 to TRBJ2-3, with D perhaps TRBD2 (6 bases). Germline assignment: CDR1 LNHNV and CDR2 YYDKDF (reference sequence). The CDR3 totals 14 residues. V shed 2 bases and J shed 4 bases, with 10 bases lying between them. CDR3 bases: TGTGCCACCAGCAGACCTAGCGATTCAGATACGCAGTATTTT. It codes for CATSRPSDSDTQYF. Drawing the rest from reference TRBV15 and TRBJ2-3, the complete variable domain is DAMVIQNPRYQVTQFGKPVTLSCSQTLNHNVMYWYQQKSSQAPKLLFHYYDKDFNNEADTPDNFQSRRPNTSFCFLDIRSPGLGDTAMYLCATSRPSDSDTQYFGPGTRLTVL.

This sequence joins TRBV7-9 and TRBJ2-7, with D maybe TRBD2 (6 bases). This CDR3 region has 12 residues. Germline V gives CDR1 SEHNR, CDR2 FQNEAQ (reference sequence). Trimming left V 5 bases short and J 6 bases short, with 11 bases between. This chain's CDR3 is CASSLLGGEQYF. DNA for the CDR3: TGTGCCAGCAGCCTACTGGGGGGCGAGCAGTACTTC. Together with reference TRBV7-9 and TRBJ2-7, the CDR3 gives the full variable domain: DTGVSQNPRHKITKRGQNVTFRCDPISEHNRLYWYRQTLGQGPEFLTYFQNEAQLEKSRLLSDRFSAERPKGSFSTLEIQRTEQGDSAMYLCASSLLGGEQYFGPGTRLTVT.

V is TRBV18 and J is TRBJ1-4; no definite D call. V lost 2 bases, J lost 4 bases, and 5 bases lay in between. The CDR3 length is 13 residues. Germline V gene data show CDR1 as KGHSH and CDR2 as LQKENI. The CDR3 sequence: CASSPGNNEKLFF. In DNA form, the CDR3 reads TGTGCCAGCTCACCAGGGAATAATGAAAAACTGTTTTTT.

The rearrangement joins TRBV19 to TRBJ2-7; no reliable D call. The V end was cut by 3 bases, the J end by 1 base, with 7 bases between. In germline, CDR1 is LNHDA, CDR2 SQIVND (reference sequence). CDR3 length equals 13 residues. As DNA, the CDR3 is TGTGCCAGTAGTATGCACAGTTCCTACGAGCAGTACTTC. Its translation: CASSMHSSYEQYF.

The chain recombines TRBV28 with TRBJ2-7; D unresolved. CDR3 length: 17 amino acids. The germline V gene encodes CDR1 MDHEN and CDR2 SYDVKM. V gave up 2 bases and J gave up 2 bases, with 19 bases separating them. CDR3 bases: TGTGCCAGCAGTTTAGGGTTAAGCGACCCCTTAACCTACGAGCAGTACTTC. Its translation: CASSLGLSDPLTYEQYF.

The chain has TRBV9 and TRBJ2-1; 9 bases line up with TRBD1. This CDR3 region has 15 residues. With 2 bases clipped from V and 7 bases from J, the junction kept 7 bases outside the gene matches. Germline V gene lookup returns CDR1 SGDLS and CDR2 YYNGEE. The CDR3 DNA sequence: TGTGCCAGCAGCGTCCGGGACAGGGTAAGGAATGAGCAGTTCTTC. As protein: CASSVRDRVRNEQFF.